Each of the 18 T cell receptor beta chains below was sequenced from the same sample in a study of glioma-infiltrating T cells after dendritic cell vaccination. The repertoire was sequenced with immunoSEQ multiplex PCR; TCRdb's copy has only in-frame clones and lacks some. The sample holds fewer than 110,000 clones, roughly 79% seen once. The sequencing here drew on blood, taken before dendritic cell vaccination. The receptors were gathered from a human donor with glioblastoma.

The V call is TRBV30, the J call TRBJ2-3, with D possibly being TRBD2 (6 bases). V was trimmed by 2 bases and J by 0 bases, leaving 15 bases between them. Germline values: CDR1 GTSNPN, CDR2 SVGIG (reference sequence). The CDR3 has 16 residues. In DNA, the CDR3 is TGTGCCTGGAGTCCCCCCCTGGGGACTAGCACAGATACGCAGTATTTT. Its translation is CAWSPPLGTSTDTQYF. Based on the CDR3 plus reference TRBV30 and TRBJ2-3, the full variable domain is SQTIHQWPATLVQPVGSPLSLECTVEGTSNPNLYWYRQAAGRGLQLLFYSVGIGQISSEVPQNLSASRPQDRQFILSSKKLLLSDSGFYLCAWSPPLGTSTDTQYFGPGTRLTVL.

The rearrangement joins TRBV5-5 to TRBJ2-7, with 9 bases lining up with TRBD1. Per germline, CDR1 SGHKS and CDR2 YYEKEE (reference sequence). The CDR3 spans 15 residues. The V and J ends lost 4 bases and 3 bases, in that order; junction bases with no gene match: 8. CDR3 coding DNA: TGTGCCAGCAGCCGTACCGGGACAGGGCGCTACGAGCAGTACTTC. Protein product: CASSRTGTGRYEQYF.

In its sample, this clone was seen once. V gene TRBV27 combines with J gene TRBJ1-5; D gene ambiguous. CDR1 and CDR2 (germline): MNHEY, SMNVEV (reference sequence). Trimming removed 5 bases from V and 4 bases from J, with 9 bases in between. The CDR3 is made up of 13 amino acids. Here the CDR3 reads CASSRNMNQPQHF. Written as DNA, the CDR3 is TGTGCCAGCAGTCGCAACATGAATCAGCCCCAGCATTTT.

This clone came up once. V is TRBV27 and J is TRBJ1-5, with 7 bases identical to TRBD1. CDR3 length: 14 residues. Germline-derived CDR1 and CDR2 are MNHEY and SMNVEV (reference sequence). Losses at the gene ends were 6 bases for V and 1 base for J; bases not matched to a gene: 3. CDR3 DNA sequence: TGTGCCAGCAGACAGGACAGGAGCAATCAGCCCCAGCATTTT. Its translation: CASRQDRSNQPQHF.

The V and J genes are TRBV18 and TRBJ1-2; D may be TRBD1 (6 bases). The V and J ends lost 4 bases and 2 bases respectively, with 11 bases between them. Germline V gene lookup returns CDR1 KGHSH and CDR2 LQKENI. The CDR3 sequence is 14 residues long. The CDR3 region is CASSQRTDNYGYTF. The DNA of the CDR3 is TGTGCCAGCTCACAACGGACAGACAACTATGGCTACACCTTC.

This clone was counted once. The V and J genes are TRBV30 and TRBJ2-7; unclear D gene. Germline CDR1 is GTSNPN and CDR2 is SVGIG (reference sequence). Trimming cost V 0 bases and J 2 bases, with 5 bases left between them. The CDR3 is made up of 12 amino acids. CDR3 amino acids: CAWSVLAYEQYF. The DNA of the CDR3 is TGTGCCTGGAGTGTACTGGCCTACGAGCAGTACTTC.

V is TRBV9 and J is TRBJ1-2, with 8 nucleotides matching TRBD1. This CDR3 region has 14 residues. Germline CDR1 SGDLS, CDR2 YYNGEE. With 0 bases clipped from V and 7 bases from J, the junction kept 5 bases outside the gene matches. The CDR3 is CASSVAGGVGGYTF. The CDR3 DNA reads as TGTGCCAGCAGCGTAGCAGGGGGCGTCGGTGGCTACACCTTC.

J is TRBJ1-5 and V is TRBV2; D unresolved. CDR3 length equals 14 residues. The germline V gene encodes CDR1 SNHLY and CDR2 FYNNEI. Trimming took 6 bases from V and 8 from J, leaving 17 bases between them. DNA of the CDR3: TGTGCCAGCAGGCCTCGGACTGGGCTTGAGCCCCAGCATTTT. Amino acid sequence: CASRPRTGLEPQHF.

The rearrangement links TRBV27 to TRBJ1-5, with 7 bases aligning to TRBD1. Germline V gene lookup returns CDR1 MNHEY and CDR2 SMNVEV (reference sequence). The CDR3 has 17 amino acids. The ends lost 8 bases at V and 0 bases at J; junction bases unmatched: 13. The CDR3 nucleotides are TGTGCCAGCTTGAGCTGGGCAGGGGGGAATAGCAATCAGCCCCAGCATTTT. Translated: CASLSWAGGNSNQPQHF.

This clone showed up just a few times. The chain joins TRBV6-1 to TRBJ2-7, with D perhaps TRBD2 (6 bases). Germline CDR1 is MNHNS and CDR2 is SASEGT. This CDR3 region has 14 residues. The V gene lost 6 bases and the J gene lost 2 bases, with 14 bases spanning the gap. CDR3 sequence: CASSPGPGAYEQYF. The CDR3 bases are TGTGCCAGCAGCCCCGGCCCGGGAGCCTACGAGCAGTACTTC.

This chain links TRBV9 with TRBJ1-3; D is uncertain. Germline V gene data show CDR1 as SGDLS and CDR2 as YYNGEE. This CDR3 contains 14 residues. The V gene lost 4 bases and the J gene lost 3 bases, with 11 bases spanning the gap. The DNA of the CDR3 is TGTGCCAGCAGCCCGGGATCATTTGGAAACACCATATATTTT. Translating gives CASSPGSFGNTIYF.

CDR3 in amino acids: CASSVLPRRGSSYEQYF. In DNA, the CDR3 is TGTGCCAGCAGTGTTTTACCGAGGAGGGGAAGCTCCTACGAGCAGTACTTC. The chain joins TRBV2 to TRBJ2-7, with D perhaps matching TRBD2 (6 bases). Germline V gene lookup returns CDR1 SNHLY and CDR2 FYNNEI. V gave up 4 bases and J gave up 0 bases, with 19 bases separating them. The CDR3 spans 17 residues.

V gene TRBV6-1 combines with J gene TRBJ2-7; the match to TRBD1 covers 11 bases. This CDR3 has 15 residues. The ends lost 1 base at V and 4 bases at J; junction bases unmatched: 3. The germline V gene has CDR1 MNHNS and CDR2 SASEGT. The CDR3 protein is CASSEGGTGGYEQYF. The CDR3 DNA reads TGTGCCAGCAGTGAAGGAGGGACAGGGGGTTACGAGCAGTACTTC.

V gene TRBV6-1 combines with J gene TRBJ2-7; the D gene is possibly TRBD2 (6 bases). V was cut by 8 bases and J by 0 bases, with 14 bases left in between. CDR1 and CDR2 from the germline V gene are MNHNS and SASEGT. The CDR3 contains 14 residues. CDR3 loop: CASGTGLHSYEQYF. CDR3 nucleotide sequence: TGTGCCAGCGGAACGGGACTCCACTCCTACGAGCAGTACTTC.

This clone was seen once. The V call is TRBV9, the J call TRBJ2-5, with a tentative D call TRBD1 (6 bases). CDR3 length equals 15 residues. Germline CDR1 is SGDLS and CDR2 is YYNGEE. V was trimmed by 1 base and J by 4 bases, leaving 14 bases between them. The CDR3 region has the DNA TGTGCCAGCAGCGTATCAGGGGCCGGAGGAGAGACCCAGTACTTC. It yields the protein CASSVSGAGGETQYF. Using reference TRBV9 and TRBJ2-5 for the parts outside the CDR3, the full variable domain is DSGVTQTPKHLITATGQRVTLRCSPRSGDLSVYWYQQSLDQGLQFLIQYYNGEERAKGNILERFSAQQFPDLHSELNLSSLELGDSALYFCASSVSGAGGETQYFGPGTRLLVL.

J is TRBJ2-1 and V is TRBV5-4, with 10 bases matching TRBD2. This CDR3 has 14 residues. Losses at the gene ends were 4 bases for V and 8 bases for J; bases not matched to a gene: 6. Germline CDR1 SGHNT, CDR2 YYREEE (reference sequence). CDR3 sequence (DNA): TGTGCCAGCAGCCCGAGCGGGGGGGCCGATGAGCAGTTCTTC. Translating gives CASSPSGGADEQFF.

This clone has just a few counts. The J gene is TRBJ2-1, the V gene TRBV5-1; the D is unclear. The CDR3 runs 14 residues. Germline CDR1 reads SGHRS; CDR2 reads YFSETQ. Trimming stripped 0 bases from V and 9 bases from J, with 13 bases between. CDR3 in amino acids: CASSLAVEFGEQFF. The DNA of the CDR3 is TGCGCCAGCAGCTTGGCGGTCGAGTTTGGTGAGCAGTTCTTC. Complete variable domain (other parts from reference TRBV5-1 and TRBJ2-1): KAGVTQTPRYLIKTRGQQVTLSCSPISGHRSVSWYQQTPGQGLQFLFEYFSETQRNKGNFPGRFSGRQFSNSRSEMNVSTLELGDSALYLCASSLAVEFGEQFFGPGTRLTVL.

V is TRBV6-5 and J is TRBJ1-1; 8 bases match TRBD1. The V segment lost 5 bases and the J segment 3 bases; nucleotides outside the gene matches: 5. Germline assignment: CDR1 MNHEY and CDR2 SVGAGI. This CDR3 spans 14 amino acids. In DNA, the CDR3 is TGTGCCAGCAGTGCCCAGGGGGCGGACACTGAAGCTTTCTTT. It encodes CASSAQGADTEAFF.